The rows below give T cell receptor beta chains drawn from one sample of a study of T cells in Graves' hyperthyroidism and ophthalmopathy. From the multiplex PCR reads, TCRdb called clonotypes with MiXCR, one entry per CDR3 protein. The sample holds roughly 200,000 distinct CDR3 sequences, approximately 20% seen once. Sequenced material: blood. These receptors all stem from a man in his forties or fifties with Graves' hyperthyroidism. CDR3s include the opening cysteine and the closing phenylalanine or tryptophan. The order of the fields is V gene, D gene, J gene, clone size, CDR3 protein, CDR3 DNA. The D gene is left open where the match is weak. Size values are once, few and many counts, or a class for expanded clones, and some rows have none.

v_call: TRBV6-1; d_call: -; j_call: TRBJ2-3; clone_size: many; cdr3_aa: CASGRQESTDTQYF; cdr3_nt: TGTGCCAGCGGGCGACAGGAAAGCACAGATACGCAGTATTTT
v_call: TRBV5-1; d_call: TRBD2; j_call: TRBJ2-5; clone_size: many; cdr3_aa: CASSVSGGAQETQYF; cdr3_nt: TGCGCCAGCAGCGTTAGCGGGGGGGCCCAAGAGACCCAGTACTTC
v_call: TRBV20-1; d_call: -; j_call: TRBJ2-3; clone_size: many; cdr3_aa: CSARTETDTQYF; cdr3_nt: TGCAGTGCTAGAACAGAGACAGATACGCAGTATTTT
v_call: TRBV20-1; d_call: -; j_call: TRBJ1-1; clone_size: many; cdr3_aa: CSARGGKGGLTEAFF; cdr3_nt: TGCAGTGCTAGAGGGGGCAAGGGGGGCCTCACTGAAGCTTTCTTT
v_call: TRBV5-6; d_call: TRBD1; j_call: TRBJ2-5; clone_size: -; cdr3_aa: CASSSLGQGETQYF; cdr3_nt: TGTGCCAGCAGCTCCTTGGGACAGGGGGAGACCCAGTACTTC
v_call: TRBV19; d_call: TRBD2; j_call: TRBJ2-1; clone_size: few; cdr3_aa: CASRTSGGHRRYNEQFF; cdr3_nt: TGTGCCAGTAGGACTAGCGGGGGCCACCGGCGCTACAATGAGCAGTTCTTC
v_call: TRBV7-8; d_call: -; j_call: TRBJ1-2; clone_size: -; cdr3_aa: CASSSTPLTYSNYGYTF; cdr3_nt: TGTGCCAGCAGCTCAACACCACTCACATACAGTAACTATGGCTACACCTTC
v_call: TRBV24-1; d_call: TRBD2; j_call: TRBJ2-1; clone_size: many; cdr3_aa: CATSDNSGGADNEQFF; cdr3_nt: TGTGCCACCAGTGATAATAGCGGGGGGGCCGACAATGAGCAGTTCTTC
v_call: TRBV9; d_call: TRBD1; j_call: TRBJ1-2; clone_size: few; cdr3_aa: CASSQSSGTGGYGYTF; cdr3_nt: TGTGCCAGCAGCCAAAGTTCCGGGACAGGGGGCTATGGCTACACCTTC
v_call: TRBV28; d_call: -; j_call: TRBJ2-5; clone_size: many; cdr3_aa: CASSLVGSGKTQYF; cdr3_nt: TGTGCCAGCAGTTTAGTGGGGTCGGGGAAGACCCAGTACTTC
v_call: TRBV5-1; d_call: TRBD1; j_call: TRBJ1-6; clone_size: many; cdr3_aa: CASSLVPGQENSPLHF; cdr3_nt: TGCGCCAGCAGCTTGGTTCCGGGACAGGAGAATTCACCCCTCCACTTT
v_call: TRBV7-8; d_call: -; j_call: TRBJ2-7; clone_size: once; cdr3_aa: CASSFPPGEQYF; cdr3_nt: TGTGCCAGCAGCTTCCCTCCTGGAGAGCAGTACTTC
v_call: TRBV3-1; d_call: -; j_call: TRBJ2-2; clone_size: few; cdr3_aa: CASSQASMGRGTGELFF; cdr3_nt: TGTGCCAGCAGCCAAGCAAGCATGGGCAGGGGCACCGGGGAGCTGTTTTTT
v_call: TRBV10-3; d_call: -; j_call: TRBJ2-3; clone_size: -; cdr3_aa: CAIRDRTDTQYF; cdr3_nt: TGTGCCATCAGGGATCGCACAGATACGCAGTATTTT
v_call: TRBV24-1; d_call: TRBD1; j_call: TRBJ2-7; clone_size: many; cdr3_aa: CATSDRGTGQGGYEQYF; cdr3_nt: TGTGCCACCAGTGACCGAGGAACGGGACAGGGGGGCTACGAGCAGTACTTC
v_call: TRBV5-6; d_call: -; j_call: TRBJ1-1; clone_size: -; cdr3_aa: CASRKKGGAAEAFF; cdr3_nt: TGTGCCAGCAGAAAAAAGGGGGGTGCCGCTGAAGCTTTCTTT
v_call: TRBV4-3; d_call: -; j_call: TRBJ2-1; clone_size: -; cdr3_aa: CASSQTWDEQFF; cdr3_nt: TGCGCCAGCAGCCAGACATGGGATGAGCAGTTCTTC
v_call: TRBV4-3; d_call: TRBD1; j_call: TRBJ1-1; clone_size: many; cdr3_aa: CASSQKRQGAPTNTEAFF; cdr3_nt: TGCGCCAGCAGCCAAAAAAGGCAGGGGGCTCCGACGAACACTGAAGCTTTCTTT
v_call: TRBV6-1; d_call: -; j_call: TRBJ2-7; clone_size: many; cdr3_aa: CATNLGGSYEQYF; cdr3_nt: TGTGCCACTAACTTAGGGGGAAGTTACGAGCAGTACTTC
v_call: TRBV14; d_call: -; j_call: TRBJ1-1; clone_size: -; cdr3_aa: CASSQEQVSDTEAFF; cdr3_nt: TGTGCCAGCAGCCAAGAGCAGGTTTCTGACACTGAAGCTTTCTTT
v_call: TRBV7-2; d_call: -; j_call: TRBJ2-4; clone_size: -; cdr3_aa: CASSAGGVTAKNIQYF; cdr3_nt: TGTGCCAGCAGCGCCGGCGGGGTTACTGCCAAAAACATTCAGTACTTC
v_call: TRBV3-1; d_call: TRBD1; j_call: TRBJ1-6; clone_size: many; cdr3_aa: CASSQGQSPLHF; cdr3_nt: TGTGCCAGCAGCCAGGGACAGTCACCCCTCCACTTT
v_call: TRBV5-1; d_call: TRBD2; j_call: TRBJ2-7; clone_size: few; cdr3_aa: CASSAQLAGRGYEQYF; cdr3_nt: TGCGCCAGCAGCGCCCAACTAGCGGGGAGGGGCTACGAGCAGTACTTC
v_call: TRBV6-2/TRBV6-3; d_call: -; j_call: TRBJ1-2; clone_size: many; cdr3_aa: CASSYSSYGYTF; cdr3_nt: TGTGCCAGCAGTTACTCCAGCTATGGCTACACCTTC
v_call: TRBV2; d_call: TRBD1; j_call: TRBJ2-7; clone_size: many; cdr3_aa: CASMVQDRGPYEQYF; cdr3_nt: TGTGCCAGCATGGTTCAGGACAGGGGACCGTACGAGCAGTACTTC
v_call: TRBV20-1; d_call: -; j_call: TRBJ1-1; clone_size: -; cdr3_aa: CSVIYMNTEAFF; cdr3_nt: TGCAGTGTTATATATATGAACACTGAAGCTTTCTTT
v_call: TRBV19; d_call: -; j_call: TRBJ1-3; clone_size: few; cdr3_aa: CASTTREAGNTIYF; cdr3_nt: TGTGCCAGTACCACCCGGGAAGCTGGAAACACCATATATTTT
v_call: TRBV12-3/TRBV12-4; d_call: -; j_call: TRBJ1-2; clone_size: many; cdr3_aa: CASSSRGLFYGYTF; cdr3_nt: TGTGCCAGCAGTTCCAGGGGTTTGTTCTATGGCTACACCTTC
v_call: TRBV9; d_call: -; j_call: TRBJ2-1; clone_size: few; cdr3_aa: CASSVQEVEQFF; cdr3_nt: TGTGCCAGCAGCGTGCAGGAGGTTGAGCAGTTCTTC